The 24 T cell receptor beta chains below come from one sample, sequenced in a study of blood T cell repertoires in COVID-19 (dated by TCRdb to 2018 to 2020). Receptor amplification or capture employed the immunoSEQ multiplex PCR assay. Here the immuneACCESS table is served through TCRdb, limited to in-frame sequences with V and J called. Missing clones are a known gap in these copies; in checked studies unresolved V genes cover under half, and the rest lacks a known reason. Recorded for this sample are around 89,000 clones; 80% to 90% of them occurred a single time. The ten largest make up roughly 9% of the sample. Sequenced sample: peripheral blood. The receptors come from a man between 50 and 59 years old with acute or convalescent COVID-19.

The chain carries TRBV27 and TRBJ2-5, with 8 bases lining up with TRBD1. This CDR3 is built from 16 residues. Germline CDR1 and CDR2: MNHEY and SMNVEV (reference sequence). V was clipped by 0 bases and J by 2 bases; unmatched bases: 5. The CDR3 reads CASSLSFDRGQETQYF. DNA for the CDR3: TGTGCCAGCAGTTTATCCTTCGACAGGGGACAAGAGACCCAGTACTTC.

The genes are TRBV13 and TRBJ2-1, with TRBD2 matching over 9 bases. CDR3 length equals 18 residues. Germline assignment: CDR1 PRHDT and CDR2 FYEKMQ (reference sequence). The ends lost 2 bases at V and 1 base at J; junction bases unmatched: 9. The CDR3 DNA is TGTGCCAGCAGCTTAAGTTTGCAGCGGGGGGCATCCTACAATGAGCAGTTCTTC. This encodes CASSLSLQRGASYNEQFF. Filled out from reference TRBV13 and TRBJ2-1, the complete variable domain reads AAGVIQSPRHLIKEKRETATLKCYPIPRHDTVYWYQQGPGQDPQFLISFYEKMQSDKGSIPDRFSAQQFSDYHSELNMSSLELGDSALYFCASSLSLQRGASYNEQFFGPGTRLTVL.

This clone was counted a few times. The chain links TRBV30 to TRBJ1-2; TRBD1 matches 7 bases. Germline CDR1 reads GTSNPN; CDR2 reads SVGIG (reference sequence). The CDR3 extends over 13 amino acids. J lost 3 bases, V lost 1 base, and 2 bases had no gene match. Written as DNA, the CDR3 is TGTGCCTGGAGTGGGGACAGATACTATGGCTACACCTTC. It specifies CAWSGDRYYGYTF.

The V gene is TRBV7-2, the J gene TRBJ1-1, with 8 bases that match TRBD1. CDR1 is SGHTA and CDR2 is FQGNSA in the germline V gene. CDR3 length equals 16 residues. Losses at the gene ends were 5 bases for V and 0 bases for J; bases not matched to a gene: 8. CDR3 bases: TGTGCCAGCAGCGACAGGGGTGGCGGGATGAACACTGAAGCTTTCTTT. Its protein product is CASSDRGGGMNTEAFF.

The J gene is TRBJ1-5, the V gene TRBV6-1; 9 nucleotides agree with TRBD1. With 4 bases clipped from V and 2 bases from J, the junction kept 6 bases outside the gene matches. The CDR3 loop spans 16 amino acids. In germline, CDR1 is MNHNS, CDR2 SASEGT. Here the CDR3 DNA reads TGTGCCAGCAGTGCCTACAGGGGGCTGGGCAATCAGCCCCAGCATTTT. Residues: CASSAYRGLGNQPQHF.

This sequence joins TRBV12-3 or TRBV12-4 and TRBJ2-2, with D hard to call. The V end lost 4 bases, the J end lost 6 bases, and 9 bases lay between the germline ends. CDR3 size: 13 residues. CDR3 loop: CASSSVQAGELFF. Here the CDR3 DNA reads TGTGCCAGCAGTTCCGTCCAGGCCGGGGAGCTGTTTTTT.

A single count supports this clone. The CDR3, as DNA: TGTGCCAGCAGTTCGGCCCAGGGGGCGGGATACGAGCAGTACTTC. It translates to CASSSAQGAGYEQYF. The chain uses TRBV6-5 and TRBJ2-7; 8 bases line up with TRBD1. The J segment lost 4 bases and the V segment lost 4 bases, leaving 9 bases of the junction unmatched. CDR3 size: 15 residues. Per germline, CDR1 MNHEY and CDR2 SVGAGI.

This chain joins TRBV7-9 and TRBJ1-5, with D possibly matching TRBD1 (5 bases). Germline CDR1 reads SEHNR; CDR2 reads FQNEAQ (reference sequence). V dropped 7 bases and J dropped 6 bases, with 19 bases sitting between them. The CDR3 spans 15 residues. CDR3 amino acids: CASTLAGVSGQPQHF. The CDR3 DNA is TGTGCCAGCACTCTTGCGGGGGTTAGTGGTCAGCCCCAGCATTTT. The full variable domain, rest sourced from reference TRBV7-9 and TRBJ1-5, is DTGVSQNPRHKITKRGQNVTFRCDPISEHNRLYWYRQTLGQGPEFLTYFQNEAQLEKSRLLSDRFSAERPKGSFSTLEIQRTEQGDSAMYLCASTLAGVSGQPQHFGDGTRLSIL.

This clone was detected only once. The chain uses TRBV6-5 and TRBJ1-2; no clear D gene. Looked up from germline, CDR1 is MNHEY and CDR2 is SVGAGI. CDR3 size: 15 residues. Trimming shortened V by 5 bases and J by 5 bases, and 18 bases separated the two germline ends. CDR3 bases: TGTGCCAGCAGTCGCTCGGGTCGGGATCTTTATGGCTACACCTTC. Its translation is CASSRSGRDLYGYTF.

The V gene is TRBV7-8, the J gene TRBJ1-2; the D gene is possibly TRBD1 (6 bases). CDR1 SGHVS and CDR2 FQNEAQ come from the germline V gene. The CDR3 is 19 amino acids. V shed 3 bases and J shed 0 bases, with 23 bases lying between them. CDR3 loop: CASSFLPRRTAEPNYGYTF. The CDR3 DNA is TGTGCCAGCAGCTTTCTACCTCGCCGGACAGCCGAACCTAACTATGGCTACACCTTC.

The CDR3 sequence: CASSLGAGASYNEQFF. The CDR3 nucleotides are TGTGCCAGCAGCTTAGGGGCGGGTGCGTCCTACAATGAGCAGTTCTTC. V gene TRBV7-9 combines with J gene TRBJ2-1; a possible D gene is TRBD2 (5 bases). Trimming removed 1 base from V and 1 base from J, with 11 bases in between. The CDR3 contains 16 residues. Germline V gene lookup returns CDR1 SEHNR and CDR2 FQNEAQ (reference sequence). The variable domain in full, with the rest retrieved from reference TRBV7-9 and TRBJ2-1, is DTGVSQNPRHKITKRGQNVTFRCDPISEHNRLYWYRQTLGQGPEFLTYFQNEAQLEKSRLLSDRFSAERPKGSFSTLEIQRTEQGDSAMYLCASSLGAGASYNEQFFGPGTRLTVL.

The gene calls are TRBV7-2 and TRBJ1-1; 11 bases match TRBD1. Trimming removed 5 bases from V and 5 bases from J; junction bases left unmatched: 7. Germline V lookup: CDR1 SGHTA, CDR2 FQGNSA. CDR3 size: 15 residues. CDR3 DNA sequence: TGTGCCAGCAGCGCCGTCCGGGACAGGGGGACTGAAGCTTTCTTT. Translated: CASSAVRDRGTEAFF.

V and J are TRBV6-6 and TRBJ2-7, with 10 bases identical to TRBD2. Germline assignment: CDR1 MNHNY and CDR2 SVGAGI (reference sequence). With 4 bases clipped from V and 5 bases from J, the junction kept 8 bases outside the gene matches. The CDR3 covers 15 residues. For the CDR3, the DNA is TGTGCCAGCAGTTTCGAGCGGGGGGGCCTGAACGAGCAGTACTTC. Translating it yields CASSFERGGLNEQYF.

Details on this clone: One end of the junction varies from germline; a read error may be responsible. CDR3 loop: CASSLAGVSTDSQYF. The CDR3 DNA follows: TGCGCCAGCAGCTTGGCGGGGGTTAGCACAGATTCGCAGTATTTT. This sequence joins TRBV5-1 and TRBJ2-3, with D possibly matching TRBD2 (6 bases). The germline gives CDR1 SGHRS, CDR2 YFSETQ. The CDR3 length is 15 residues.

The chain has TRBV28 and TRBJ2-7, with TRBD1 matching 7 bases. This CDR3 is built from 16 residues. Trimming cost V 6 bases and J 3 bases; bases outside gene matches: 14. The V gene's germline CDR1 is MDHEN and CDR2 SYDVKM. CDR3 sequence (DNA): TGTGCCAGCAGCGACGAGAGGATACGACAGGGCTACGAGCAGTACTTC. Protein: CASSDERIRQGYEQYF.

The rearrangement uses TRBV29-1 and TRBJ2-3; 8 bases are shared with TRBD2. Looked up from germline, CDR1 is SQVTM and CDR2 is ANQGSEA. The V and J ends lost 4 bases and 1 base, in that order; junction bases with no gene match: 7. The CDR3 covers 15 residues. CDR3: CSVVIGGGRTDTQYF. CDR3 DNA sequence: TGCAGCGTTGTAATAGGCGGGGGGCGCACAGATACGCAGTATTTT.

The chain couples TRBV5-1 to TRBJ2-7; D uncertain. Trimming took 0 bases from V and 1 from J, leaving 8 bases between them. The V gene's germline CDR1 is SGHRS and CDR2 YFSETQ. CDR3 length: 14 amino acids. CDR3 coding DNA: TGCGCCAGCAGCTTGGGCGGTAGTTCCTACGAGCAGTACTTC. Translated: CASSLGGSSYEQYF.

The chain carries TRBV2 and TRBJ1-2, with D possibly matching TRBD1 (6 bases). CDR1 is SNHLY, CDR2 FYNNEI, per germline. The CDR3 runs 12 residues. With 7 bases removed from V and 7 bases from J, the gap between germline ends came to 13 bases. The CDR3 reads CASTVSDSGYTF. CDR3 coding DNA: TGTGCCAGCACTGTTTCGGACAGTGGCTACACCTTC.

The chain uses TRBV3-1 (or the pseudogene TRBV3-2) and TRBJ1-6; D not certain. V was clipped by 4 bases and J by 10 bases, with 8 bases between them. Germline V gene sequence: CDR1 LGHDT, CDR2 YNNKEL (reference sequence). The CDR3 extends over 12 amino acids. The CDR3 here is CASSLSSSPLHF. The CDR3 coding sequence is TGTGCCAGCAGCCTTAGTTCCTCACCCCTCCACTTT.

CDR3 coding DNA: TGTGCCAGCAGTCTACAGGGATATGAGCAGTTCTTC. It codes for CASSLQGYEQFF. The V and J genes are TRBV6-5 and TRBJ2-1, with D possibly matching TRBD1 (6 bases). This CDR3 is 12 amino acids long. The germline V and J ends were trimmed by 5 bases and 8 bases, with 10 bases remaining between them. CDR1 and CDR2 (germline): MNHEY, SVGAGI.

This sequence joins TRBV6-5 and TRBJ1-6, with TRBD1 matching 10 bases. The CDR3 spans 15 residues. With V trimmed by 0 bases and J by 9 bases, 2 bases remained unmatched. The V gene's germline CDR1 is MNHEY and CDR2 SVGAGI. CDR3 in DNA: TGTGCCAGCAGTTACTCTGGGACAGGGGCTTCACCCCTCCACTTT. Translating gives CASSYSGTGASPLHF.

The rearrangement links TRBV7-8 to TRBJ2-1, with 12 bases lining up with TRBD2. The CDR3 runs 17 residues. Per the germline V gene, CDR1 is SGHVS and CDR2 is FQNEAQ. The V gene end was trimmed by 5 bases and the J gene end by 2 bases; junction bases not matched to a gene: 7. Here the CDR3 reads CASSQYSSGGAYNEQFF. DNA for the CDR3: TGTGCCAGCAGCCAATACTCTAGCGGGGGGGCCTACAATGAGCAGTTCTTC.

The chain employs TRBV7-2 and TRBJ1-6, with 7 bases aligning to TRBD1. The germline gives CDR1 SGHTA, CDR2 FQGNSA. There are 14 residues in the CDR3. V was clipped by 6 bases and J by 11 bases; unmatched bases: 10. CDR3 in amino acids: CASSRDSVSPPLHF. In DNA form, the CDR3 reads TGTGCCAGCAGTCGGGACAGCGTTTCCCCACCCCTCCACTTT.

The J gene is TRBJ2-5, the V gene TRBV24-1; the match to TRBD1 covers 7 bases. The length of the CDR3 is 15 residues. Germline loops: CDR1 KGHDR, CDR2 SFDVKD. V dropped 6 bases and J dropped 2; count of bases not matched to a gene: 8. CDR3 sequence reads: CATSQTGRLQETQYF. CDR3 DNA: TGTGCCACCAGTCAGACAGGGAGACTTCAAGAGACCCAGTACTTC.